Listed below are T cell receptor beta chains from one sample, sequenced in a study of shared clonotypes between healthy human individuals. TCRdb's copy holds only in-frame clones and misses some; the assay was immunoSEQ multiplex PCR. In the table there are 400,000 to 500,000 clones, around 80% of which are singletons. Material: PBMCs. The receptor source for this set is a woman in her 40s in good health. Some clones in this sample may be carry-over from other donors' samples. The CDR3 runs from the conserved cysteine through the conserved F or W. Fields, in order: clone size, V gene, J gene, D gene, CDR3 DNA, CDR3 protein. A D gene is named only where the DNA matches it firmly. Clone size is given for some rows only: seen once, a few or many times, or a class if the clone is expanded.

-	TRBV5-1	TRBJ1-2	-	TGCGCCAGCAGCCCTGGCGGAGGCTTCGTCTATGGCTACACCTTC	CASSPGGGFVYGYTF
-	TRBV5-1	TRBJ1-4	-	TGCGCCAGCAGCTTGGGACAATCTAATGAAAAACTGTTTTTT	CASSLGQSNEKLFF
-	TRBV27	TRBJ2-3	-	TGTGCCAGCAGTTTGGCGACAGGCGCAGCAACAGATACGCAGTATTTT	CASSLATGAATDTQYF
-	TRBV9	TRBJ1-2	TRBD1	TGTGCCAGCAGCGTCAGGGGGTCTAGCTATGGCTACACCTTC	CASSVRGSSYGYTF
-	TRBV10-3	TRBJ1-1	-	TGTGCCATCACTGAAGCTTTCTTT	CAITEAFF
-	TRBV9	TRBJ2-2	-	TGTGCCAGCAGCCTTCGGAGCACCGGGGAGCTGTTTTTT	CASSLRSTGELFF
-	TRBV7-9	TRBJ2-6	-	TGTGCCAGCATCCCTCCCTCTGGGGCCAACGTCCTGACTTTC	CASIPPSGANVLTF
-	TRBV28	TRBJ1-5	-	TGTGCCAGCACCCAAGTGTATAGTATGACCCAGCATTTT	CASTQVYSMTQHF
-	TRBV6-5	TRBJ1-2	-	TGTGCCAGCGGATGGGGGAGCGGCTACACCTTC	CASGWGSGYTF
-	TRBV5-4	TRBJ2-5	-	TGTGCCAGCAGCCCGATGGCCTCGACGGGAGAGACCCAGTACTTC	CASSPMASTGETQYF
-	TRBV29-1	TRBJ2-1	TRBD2	TGCAGCGGCTTCGGTACTAGCGGGAACAATGAGCAGTTCTTC	CSGFGTSGNNEQFF
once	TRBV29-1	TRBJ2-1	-	TGCAGCGGCAGGACTGGGTTCGGGGAGCAGTTCTTC	CSGRTGFGEQFF
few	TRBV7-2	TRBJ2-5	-	TGTGCCAGCAGCGTAACCGGGGCTTATGAGACCCAGTACTTC	CASSVTGAYETQYF
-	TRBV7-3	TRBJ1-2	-	TGTGCCAGCAGCCCTGGGGGGCTTGGCTATGGCTACACCTTC	CASSPGGLGYGYTF
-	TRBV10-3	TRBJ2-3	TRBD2	TGTGCCATCGGTCCGGGCGGGAGTTTCGCAGATACGCAGTATTTT	CAIGPGGSFADTQYF
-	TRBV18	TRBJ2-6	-	TGTGCCAGCTCACCAAACCCAGGGACTGGGGCCAACGTCCTGACTTTC	CASSPNPGTGANVLTF
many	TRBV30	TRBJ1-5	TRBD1	TGTGCCTGGAGTGACGGCAGGGGGGGCGACGGCAATCAGCCCCAGCATTTT	CAWSDGRGGDGNQPQHF
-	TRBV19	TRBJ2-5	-	TGTGCCAGTAGTCGGACGGAACAAGAGACCCAGTACTTC	CASSRTEQETQYF
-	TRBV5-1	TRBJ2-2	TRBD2	TGCGCCAGCAGCACACGGACTAGCGGGAGAACCGGGGAGCTGTTTTTT	CASSTRTSGRTGELFF
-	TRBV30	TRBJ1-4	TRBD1	TGTGCTTGGAGTCGGGGGACAGGGAGTGAAAAACTGTTTTTT	CAWSRGTGSEKLFF
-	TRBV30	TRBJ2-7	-	TGTGCCTGGAGTGTACGATACGAGCAGTACTTC	CAWSVRYEQYF
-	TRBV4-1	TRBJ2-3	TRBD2	TGCGCCAGCAGCCAACTAGCGGGAGTAGGAGATACGCAGTATTTT	CASSQLAGVGDTQYF
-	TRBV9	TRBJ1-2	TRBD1	TGTGCCAGCAGCGCTTCCCCGGGACAGTCCTACACCTTC	CASSASPGQSYTF
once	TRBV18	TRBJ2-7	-	TGTGCCAGCTCACCAGGGGGAGGCCTGCTTGGCGAGCAGTACTTC	CASSPGGGLLGEQYF
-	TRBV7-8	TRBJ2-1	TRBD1	TGTGCCAGCAGCGTTCGACAGGGGGGCCCCAATGAGCAGTTCTTC	CASSVRQGGPNEQFF
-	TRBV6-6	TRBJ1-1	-	TGTGCCAGCAGTTCCTGGGGTCTCACTGAAGCTTTCTTT	CASSSWGLTEAFF
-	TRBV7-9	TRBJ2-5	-	TGTGCCAGCAGCCCCGACGCCGGACAGCAAGAGACCCAGTACTTC	CASSPDAGQQETQYF
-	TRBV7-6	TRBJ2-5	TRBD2	TGTGCCAGCAGCACTAGCGGAGTAGCCCCAAGAGAGGCCCAGTACTTC	CASSTSGVAPREAQYF
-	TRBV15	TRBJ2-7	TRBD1	TGTGCCACCAGCAGCGGGACAGGGGGGAACTACGAGCAGTACTTC	CATSSGTGGNYEQYF
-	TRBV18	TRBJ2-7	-	TGTGCCAGCTCACCAGCGGGGTTATCCTACGAGCAGTACTTC	CASSPAGLSYEQYF
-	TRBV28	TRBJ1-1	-	TGTGCCAGCAGTTTCGGGGATCGTAGCGCTTTCTTT	CASSFGDRSAFF
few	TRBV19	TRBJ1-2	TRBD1	TGTGCCAGTTCCAAGACAGGGGAGGAATATGGCTACACCTTC	CASSKTGEEYGYTF
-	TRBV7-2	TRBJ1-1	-	TGTGCCAGCAGCTTATCGGCGAGAGTCACTGAAGCTTTCTTT	CASSLSARVTEAFF
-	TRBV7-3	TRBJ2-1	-	TGTGCCAGCAGCGGGAGGTACAATGAGCAGTTCTTC	CASSGRYNEQFF
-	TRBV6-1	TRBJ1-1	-	TGTGCCAGCAGTGAAGCGATGACGTTGGTGAACACTGAAGCTTTCTTT	CASSEAMTLVNTEAFF
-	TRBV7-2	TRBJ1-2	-	TGTGCCAGCAGCTTAGCCGGGAGAAACAGGATTCGTGGCTACACCTTC	CASSLAGRNRIRGYTF
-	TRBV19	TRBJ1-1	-	TGTGCCAGTGGGGTGACAGGCCGAGGTACTGAAGCTTTCTTT	CASGVTGRGTEAFF
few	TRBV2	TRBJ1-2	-	TGTGCCAGCAGTGAGATTAAGGGGGGCTATGGCTACACCTTC	CASSEIKGGYGYTF
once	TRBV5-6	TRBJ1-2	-	TGTGCCAGCAGCTTATGGGGCAACTATGGCTACACCTTC	CASSLWGNYGYTF
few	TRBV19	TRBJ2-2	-	TGTGCCAGCCACAGGGAAGTTAACACCGGGGAGCTGTTTTTT	CASHREVNTGELFF
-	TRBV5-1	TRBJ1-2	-	TGCGCCAGCAGCTTGGGTGGGACGGCCTACTATGGCTACACCTTC	CASSLGGTAYYGYTF